One and the same sample provided the 30 T cell receptor beta chains below, sequenced in a study of cytomegalovirus exposure and HLA in healthy donors. PCR amplification relied on 60 Vbeta primers (plus 13 Jbeta primers). Assay: immunoSEQ multiplex PCR; the TCRdb copy retains only in-frame clones and omits some. The table records some 160,000 clones, around 77% of them present only once. Sequenced material: PBMCs. Receptor source: a woman younger than 45 in good health and CMV-seronegative.

This chain links TRBV7-9 with TRBJ2-7; 11 nucleotides match TRBD1. Germline values: CDR1 SEHNR, CDR2 FQNEAQ (reference sequence). V trimming: 5 bases; J trimming: 3 bases; junction bases outside the gene matches: 12. This CDR3 spans 17 amino acids. The CDR3 DNA is TGTGCCAGCAGCCCCTGGGCCGCGGGGACAGGGGGCTACGAGCAGTACTTC. Its translation: CASSPWAAGTGGYEQYF.

The chain combines TRBV7-2 with TRBJ2-7, with 10 bases aligning to TRBD1. CDR3 length: 15 residues. The V segment lost 2 bases and the J segment 5 bases; nucleotides outside the gene matches: 6. The germline V gene has CDR1 SGHTA and CDR2 FQGNSA. CDR3 nucleotide sequence: TGTGCCAGCAGCTTATGGGCGACAGGGGGCGACGAGCAGTACTTC. Encoded protein: CASSLWATGGDEQYF.

The genes are TRBV13 and TRBJ2-1; 9 bases are a match to TRBD2. Germline values: CDR1 PRHDT, CDR2 FYEKMQ (reference sequence). This CDR3 region has 17 residues. With 5 bases clipped from V and 6 bases from J, the junction kept 14 bases outside the gene matches. The DNA for the CDR3 is TGTGCCAGCAGCCCCGTAATGCGGGAGGGCCTCGGCAATGAGCAGTTCTTC. This codes for CASSPVMREGLGNEQFF.

This chain uses TRBV4-1 with TRBJ1-4; D is unclear. Germline V gene sequence: CDR1 MGHRA, CDR2 YSYEKL. Deletions cut 0 bases from V and 8 bases from J, with 10 bases between. This CDR3 contains 14 residues. The CDR3 DNA reads TGCGCCAGCAGCCAAGATGTCGGGTTCGAAAAACTGTTTTTT. It specifies CASSQDVGFEKLFF.

The DNA of the CDR3 is TGTGCCTGGAGTACGAGCGACAATGAGCAGTTCTTC. Its translation: CAWSTSDNEQFF. The chain uses TRBV30 and TRBJ2-1; D is unclear. Looked up from germline, CDR1 is GTSNPN and CDR2 is SVGIG (reference sequence). The CDR3 is 12 residues long. The V and J ends lost 2 bases and 5 bases respectively, with 7 bases between them.

The chain employs TRBV7-9 and TRBJ2-1; D might be TRBD1 (5 bases). V lost 2 bases and J 5 bases, leaving 10 bases between the germline ends. This CDR3 is built from 14 residues. Germline loops: CDR1 SEHNR, CDR2 FQNEAQ (reference sequence). CDR3 bases: TGTGCCAGCAGCTTATCAGGACAAAACAATGAGCAGTTCTTC. Translated: CASSLSGQNNEQFF.

V gene TRBV5-1 combines with J gene TRBJ1-1, with D possibly TRBD1 on 6 matching bases. The CDR3 extends over 14 amino acids. CDR1 is SGHRS and CDR2 is YFSETQ in the germline V gene. The ends were cut back, 2 bases at V and 7 bases at J, with 15 bases in the middle. As DNA, the CDR3 is TGCGCCAGCAGCTTTGGAGTAGGGGGTAGTGAAGCTTTCTTT. It translates to CASSFGVGGSEAFF.

V is TRBV6-1 and J is TRBJ2-7, with 11 bases fitting TRBD1. Trimming removed 5 bases from V and 0 bases from J; junction bases left unmatched: 3. The CDR3 runs to 15 residues. Germline V gene data show CDR1 as MNHNS and CDR2 as SASEGT. This CDR3 is CASSLGTGGSYEQYF. CDR3 in DNA: TGTGCCAGCAGTCTAGGGACAGGGGGCTCCTACGAGCAGTACTTC.

V is TRBV7-6 and J is TRBJ2-1, with 10 bases aligning to TRBD1. The germline CDR1 and CDR2 sequences are SGHVS and FNYEAQ. CDR3 length: 13 amino acids. Trimming took 5 bases from V and 7 from J; bases not matched to a gene: 2. CDR3 nucleotides: TGTGCCAGCAGCCGACAGGGGGCAAATGAGCAGTTCTTC. As protein: CASSRQGANEQFF.

The chain carries TRBV10-2 and TRBJ2-5, with 7 nucleotides matching TRBD2. The ends lost 0 bases at V and 5 bases at J; junction bases unmatched: 3. In germline, CDR1 is WSHSY, CDR2 SAAADI. This CDR3 has 14 residues. DNA of the CDR3: TGCGCCAGCAGTGAGTCGACTAGCTTGGAGACCCAGTACTTC. The encoded protein is CASSESTSLETQYF.

V usage is TRBV6-1 and J usage is TRBJ1-5, with a tentative D call TRBD1 (5 bases). The length of the CDR3 is 13 residues. Germline CDR1 MNHNS, CDR2 SASEGT. V gave up 1 base and J gave up 9 bases, with 10 bases separating them. CDR3 protein: CASSEGRGWPQHF. CDR3 nucleotides: TGTGCCAGCAGTGAAGGAAGGGGATGGCCCCAGCATTTT.

The chain links TRBV5-1 to TRBJ1-1; 8 bases line up with TRBD1. Trimming took 1 base from V and 7 from J; bases not matched to a gene: 6. This CDR3 contains 14 residues. Germline CDR1 SGHRS, CDR2 YFSETQ. This CDR3 is CASSLTGGKVEAFF. The CDR3 nucleotides are TGCGCCAGCAGCTTGACAGGGGGTAAGGTTGAAGCTTTCTTT.

This chain connects TRBV5-5 to TRBJ2-7; TRBD1 matches at 8 bases. The length of the CDR3 is 14 residues. The V and J ends lost 4 bases and 3 bases, in that order; junction bases with no gene match: 6. Per germline, CDR1 SGHKS and CDR2 YYEKEE (reference sequence). CDR3 sequence (DNA): TGTGCCAGCAGCCTAGGGACAGGCCACTACGAGCAGTACTTC. This gives the protein CASSLGTGHYEQYF.

V and J are TRBV5-1 and TRBJ2-7, with a weak D call TRBD1 (5 bases). Deletions cut 0 bases from V and 2 bases from J, with 12 bases between. There are 15 residues in the CDR3. Looked up from germline, CDR1 is SGHRS and CDR2 is YFSETQ. In nucleotides, the CDR3 is TGCGCCAGCAGCTTGGTTGGGATGACAGCCTACGAGCAGTACTTC. Translating it yields CASSLVGMTAYEQYF.

Only a few counts were recorded for this clone. The CDR3 spells CASSEADRSPNEQYF. In DNA form, the CDR3 reads TGTGCCAGCAGTGAAGCGGACAGGAGTCCCAACGAGCAGTACTTC. The J gene is TRBJ2-7, the V gene TRBV2; TRBD1 matches 7 bases. Trimming cost V 0 bases and J 5 bases; bases outside gene matches: 7. Germline loops: CDR1 SNHLY, CDR2 FYNNEI. This CDR3 spans 15 amino acids.

The chain carries TRBV15 and TRBJ1-1; 8 positions agree with TRBD1. The V segment lost 3 bases and the J segment 4 bases; nucleotides outside the gene matches: 13. Per the germline V gene, CDR1 is LNHNV and CDR2 is YYDKDF (reference sequence). The CDR3 covers 17 residues. Written as DNA, the CDR3 is TGTGCCACCAGCAGGCGCCAGGGGGCCAGGTATTTCACTGAAGCTTTCTTT. Its translation: CATSRRQGARYFTEAFF.

This clone was counted a few times. The chain is built from TRBV5-1 and TRBJ2-3; D not certain. Germline lookup yields CDR1 SGHRS and CDR2 YFSETQ. The CDR3 extends over 15 amino acids. V was pared by 0 bases and J by 2 bases, with 10 bases between. CDR3 loop: CASSLVGYLTDTQYF. In DNA form, the CDR3 reads TGCGCCAGCAGCTTGGTGGGCTACCTCACAGATACGCAGTATTTT.

The chain joins TRBV2 to TRBJ1-1, with 7 bases identical to TRBD1. CDR1 and CDR2 (germline): SNHLY, FYNNEI. CDR3 length: 13 residues. After removal of 5 bases from V and 4 bases from J, the junction contained 4 bases not matched to a gene. In nucleotides, the CDR3 is TGTGCCAGCAGTAGACAGGGAGGCACTGAAGCTTTCTTT. The encoded protein is CASSRQGGTEAFF.

V and J are TRBV5-8 and TRBJ2-7; possible D gene TRBD2, 7 bases. Trimming left V 4 bases short and J 0 bases short, with 20 bases between. CDR1 and CDR2 (germline): SGHTS, YDEGEE. CDR3 length equals 17 residues. This CDR3 is CASSRPAGAPSSYEQYF. In nucleotides, the CDR3 is TGTGCCAGCAGCCGACCCGCGGGGGCCCCTAGCTCCTACGAGCAGTACTTC.

This clone was seen repeatedly, ten times or more. V and J are TRBV2 and TRBJ1-1; D call uncertain. The germline V gene has CDR1 SNHLY and CDR2 FYNNEI. The CDR3 loop spans 13 amino acids. V was shortened by 5 bases and J by 0 bases, with 7 bases between the two germline ends. The CDR3 sequence: CASSSGVNTEAFF. The CDR3 nucleotides read TGTGCCAGCAGTTCCGGGGTGAACACTGAAGCTTTCTTT.

This clone was observed a single time. The rearrangement uses TRBV30 and TRBJ1-1; D call uncertain. V was pared by 4 bases and J by 1 base, with 10 bases between. The germline gives CDR1 GTSNPN, CDR2 SVGIG (reference sequence). This CDR3 is built from 13 residues. CDR3 sequence: CAWTEQWNTEAFF. The CDR3 DNA sequence: TGTGCCTGGACCGAACAGTGGAACACTGAAGCTTTCTTT.

J is TRBJ1-3 and V is TRBV28; tentatively, D is TRBD1 (5 bases). Germline V lookup: CDR1 MDHEN, CDR2 SYDVKM. CDR3 size: 16 residues. V was cut by 5 bases and J by 2 bases, with 16 bases left in between. CDR3 DNA: TGTGCCAGCAGTCCCCCCTGGGGCTCGGCTGGAAACACCATATATTTT. This encodes CASSPPWGSAGNTIYF.

In its sample, this clone was seen once. This chain links TRBV28 with TRBJ2-3; 8 nucleotides match TRBD2. This CDR3 has 18 amino acids. The ends lost 3 bases at V and 1 base at J; junction bases unmatched: 12. Germline V CDR1 and CDR2: MDHEN, SYDVKM. CDR3 loop: CASSFAGGFALRTDTQYF. Here the CDR3 DNA reads TGTGCCAGCAGTTTTGCGGGGGGATTTGCCTTACGCACAGATACGCAGTATTTT.

The rearrangement joins TRBV29-1 to TRBJ2-2; TRBD2 aligns across 11 bases. Germline loops: CDR1 SQVTM, CDR2 ANQGSEA. V dropped 7 bases and J dropped 5; count of bases not matched to a gene: 6. The CDR3 runs 14 residues. The CDR3 sequence: CSATSGGGTGELFF. CDR3 nucleotides: TGCAGCGCTACTAGCGGGGGAGGAACCGGGGAGCTGTTTTTT.

J is TRBJ1-5 and V is TRBV7-2, with 7 bases aligning to TRBD1. V gave up 5 bases and J gave up 8 bases; unmatched junction bases: 12. The germline V gene encodes CDR1 SGHTA and CDR2 FQGNSA. The CDR3 sequence is 15 residues long. CDR3 in amino acids: CASSLHGTAVKPQHF. The CDR3 DNA reads TGTGCCAGCAGCCTACATGGGACAGCGGTAAAGCCCCAGCATTTT. The full variable domain, in which reference TRBV7-2 and TRBJ1-5 provide the parts outside the CDR3, is GAGVSQSPSNKVTEKGKDVELRCDPISGHTALYWYRQSLGQGLEFLIYFQGNSAPDKSGLPSDRFSAERTGGSVSTLTIQRTQQEDSAVYLCASSLHGTAVKPQHFGDGTRLSIL.

Turning to this clone: Other nucleotide sequences from this sample produce the same CDR3. The V call is TRBV6-5, the J call TRBJ2-1; 9 nucleotides match TRBD2. In germline, CDR1 is MNHEY, CDR2 SVGAGI. V shed 2 bases, J shed 10 bases, and the junction held 0 bases outside the gene matches. The CDR3 has 12 residues. CDR3 sequence reads: CASSYTSGEQFF. CDR3 nucleotide sequence: TGTGCCAGCAGTTACACTAGCGGGGAGCAGTTCTTC.

The CDR3 bases are TGTGCCAGTAATCCAGGACTTACGAGCTCCTACGAGCAGTACTTC. Protein product: CASNPGLTSSYEQYF. The chain carries TRBV19 and TRBJ2-7, with D possibly being TRBD2 (5 bases). There are 15 residues in the CDR3. V lost 7 bases to trimming and J lost 0 bases, with 16 bases between them. Germline V gene sequence: CDR1 LNHDA, CDR2 SQIVND (reference sequence).

The CDR3: CASSALGTSGGAEQFF. CDR3 DNA: TGTGCCAGCAGCGCACTCGGGACTAGCGGGGGGGCCGAGCAGTTCTTC. The V call is TRBV9, the J call TRBJ2-1; 16 bases match TRBD2. Per germline, CDR1 SGDLS and CDR2 YYNGEE. Unmatched junction bases numbered 7, after V lost 3 bases and J lost 10 bases. The CDR3 runs to 16 residues.

The gene calls are TRBV10-2 and TRBJ2-1; D gene ambiguous. Germline values: CDR1 WSHSY, CDR2 SAAADI. The CDR3 sequence is 11 residues long. The V end was cut by 6 bases, the J end by 7 bases, with 7 bases between. CDR3 in DNA: TGCGCCAGCAGCTGGAGAAATGAGCAGTTCTTC. It encodes CASSWRNEQFF.

This chain joins TRBV5-6 and TRBJ2-3, with 7 bases aligning to TRBD2. CDR1 and CDR2 from the germline V gene are SGHDT and YYEEEE. The V gene end was trimmed by 0 bases and the J gene end by 8 bases; junction bases not matched to a gene: 3. The CDR3 totals 13 residues. The CDR3 region has the DNA TGTGCCAGCAGCTTGGGGCCGGGGGGTACGCAGTATTTT. Protein sequence: CASSLGPGGTQYF.